Following are 11 T cell receptor beta chains from one sample sequenced in a study of cytomegalovirus exposure and HLA in healthy donors (dated by TCRdb to about 2017). Libraries came from the immunoSEQ multiplex PCR assay. A mixture of 60 forward primers for TCR Vbeta segments and 13 reverse primers for TCR Jbeta segments was used in the multiplex PCR. Imported from immuneACCESS, the table was reduced by TCRdb to in-frame sequences with V and J called. These copies leave out some clones; in studies compared against another copy, an unresolved V gene accounts for under half, and the cause of the remainder is not known. The sample contains 140,000 to 150,000 clones, around 10% of them found a single time. The ten most abundant clones make up approximately 1.8% of the sample. Sequencing was performed on PBMCs. Source of these receptors: a male donor in good health and CMV-seronegative.

This clone was counted a few times. The V call is TRBV7-2, the J call TRBJ1-6, with D unresolved. The V end was cut by 1 base, the J end by 5 bases, with 9 bases between. This CDR3 region has 15 residues. Germline CDR1 SGHTA, CDR2 FQGNSA. CDR3 sequence reads: CASSLGSGNNSPLHF. In nucleotides, the CDR3 is TGTGCCAGCAGCTTAGGGTCAGGAAATAATTCACCCCTCCACTTT.

The chain links TRBV5-1 to TRBJ1-2, with 7 positions matching TRBD1. Trimming cost V 4 bases and J 3 bases; bases outside gene matches: 3. CDR3 length: 13 amino acids. The germline gives CDR1 SGHRS, CDR2 YFSETQ. The CDR3 coding sequence is TGCGCCAGCAGCGACGACAGGGACTATGGCTACACCTTC. It codes for CASSDDRDYGYTF.

This chain links TRBV7-3 with TRBJ2-5; the D is unclear. V was trimmed by 1 base and J by 4 bases, leaving 7 bases between them. Germline V lookup: CDR1 SGHTA, CDR2 FQGTGA. The CDR3 runs to 13 residues. This CDR3 reads CASSLNPRETQYF. DNA of the CDR3: TGTGCCAGCAGCTTAAATCCGAGAGAGACCCAGTACTTC.

This sequence joins TRBV6-6 and TRBJ2-6; D might be TRBD1 (5 bases). V lost 4 bases, J lost 0 bases, and 10 bases lay in between. The germline V gene has CDR1 MNHNY and CDR2 SVGAGI (reference sequence). The CDR3 runs to 16 residues. CDR3 protein: CASSLTGTSGANVLTF. CDR3 coding DNA: TGTGCCAGCAGTTTAACAGGTACCTCTGGGGCCAACGTCCTGACTTTC.

In DNA form, the CDR3 reads TGTGCCAGCAGCGCGGACCGAGACCGGGGAAACATTCAGTACTTC. The encoded protein is CASSADRDRGNIQYF. The chain uses TRBV5-4 and TRBJ2-4, with D perhaps TRBD2 (5 bases). V lost 4 bases, J lost 6 bases, and 17 bases lay in between. The germline V gene encodes CDR1 SGHNT and CDR2 YYREEE (reference sequence). The CDR3 contains 15 residues. Combining the CDR3 with reference TRBV5-4 and TRBJ2-4 gives the whole variable domain ETGVTQSPTHLIKTRGQQVTLRCSSQSGHNTVSWYQQALGQGPQFIFQYYREEENGRGNFPPRFSGLQFPNYSSELNVNALELDDSALYLCASSADRDRGNIQYFGAGTRLSVL.

The DNA for the CDR3 is TGTGCCAGCAGTTTATACCCCGGGACAGGGTTTGCCCACGCGAACACCGGGGAGCTGTTTTTT. Its translation: CASSLYPGTGFAHANTGELFF. V is TRBV28 and J is TRBJ2-2, with 9 positions matching TRBD1. CDR1 MDHEN and CDR2 SYDVKM come from the germline V gene. This CDR3 contains 21 residues. Trimming removed 1 base from V and 0 bases from J; junction bases left unmatched: 15.

There are a few counts of this clone. CDR3 in amino acids: CASSGQGRLWGYTF. CDR3 nucleotide sequence: TGTGCCAGCAGTGGACAGGGCCGGCTCTGGGGCTACACCTTC. The chain links TRBV25-1 to TRBJ1-2; 7 nucleotides agree with TRBD1. The CDR3 is 14 amino acids. The V and J ends lost 4 bases and 8 bases, in that order; junction bases with no gene match: 10. CDR1 and CDR2 (germline): MGHDK, SYGVNS.

This clone was counted at least ten times. The V and J genes are TRBV6-4 and TRBJ2-1; 8 positions match TRBD2. The CDR3 consists of 15 residues. The trim removed 2 bases at V and 6 bases at J, leaving 6 bases unmatched. Germline V gene lookup returns CDR1 MRHNA and CDR2 SNTAGT. The CDR3 DNA follows: TGTGCCAGCAGTGACCTCAGCGGGGGAGGCAATGAGCAGTTCTTC. It is translated as CASSDLSGGGNEQFF.

The V and J genes are TRBV9 and TRBJ1-2, with D perhaps matching TRBD1 (5 bases). The V end lost 0 bases, the J end lost 6 bases, and 9 bases lay between the germline ends. The CDR3 is made up of 13 amino acids. From germline, CDR1 is SGDLS and CDR2 YYNGEE. In DNA form, the CDR3 reads TGTGCCAGCAGCGTAGGGGGAGGGGATGGCTACACCTTC. Amino acids: CASSVGGGDGYTF.

The rearrangement uses TRBV19 and TRBJ2-1; D possibly corresponds to TRBD1 (5 bases). The CDR3 is 14 residues long. V was clipped by 5 bases and J by 6 bases, with 14 bases between them. The germline CDR1 and CDR2 sequences are LNHDA and SQIVND (reference sequence). CDR3 amino acids: CASSWPGTGNEQFF. The CDR3 DNA reads as TGTGCCAGTAGTTGGCCCGGAACAGGCAATGAGCAGTTCTTC.

This clone was seen more than once but under ten times. This sequence joins TRBV6-6 and TRBJ2-7, with 9 positions matching TRBD2. Trimming at V came to 8 bases and at J to 2 bases, leaving 13 bases not matched to a gene. This CDR3 spans 16 amino acids. Per the germline V gene, CDR1 is MNHNY and CDR2 is SVGAGI (reference sequence). CDR3 sequence: CASATGAASGAYEQYF. CDR3 DNA: TGTGCCAGCGCAACAGGCGCAGCTAGCGGGGCCTACGAGCAGTACTTC.